A selection of T cell receptor beta chains follows, all from one sample in a study of tumor-infiltrating lymphocytes in localized non-small cell lung cancer. Libraries were prepared by immunoSEQ multiplex PCR; TCRdb keeps only in-frame clonotypes and omits some of them. Among around 10,000 clones, approximately 79% were seen once, and the ten largest hold under 15%. Source material: lung tumor tissue. Every receptor here comes from a human donor with non-small cell lung cancer. CDR3s include the opening cysteine and the closing phenylalanine or tryptophan. Each record gives: J gene, D gene, V gene, clone size, CDR3 DNA, CDR3 protein. A D gene is named only where the DNA matches it firmly. Clone size appears in some rows only: once, few, many, or a class for an expanded clone.

>TRBJ2-7|NA|TRBV27|NA
TGTGCCAGCAGTTTATCCTGGGCAGGAACCTACGAGCAGTACTTC
CASSLSWAGTYEQYF
>TRBJ2-1|NA|TRBV30|NA
TGTGCCTGGAAAGAGGGCCACAATGAGCAGTTCTTC
CAWKEGHNEQFF
>TRBJ2-4|TRBD1|TRBV5-4|once
TGTGCCAGCAGCCCCAGTCAGGGGGCCGTAGCCAAAAACATTCAGTACTTC
CASSPSQGAVAKNIQYF
>TRBJ1-5|TRBD1|TRBV5-4|NA
TGTGCCAGCAGCATTGGGACAGGGGGAAATGGCAATCAGCCCCAGCATTTT
CASSIGTGGNGNQPQHF
>TRBJ2-7|TRBD2|TRBV6-5|NA
TGTGCCAGCAGCTCCGGGGGGGCCGGCGAGCAGTACTTC
CASSSGGAGEQYF
>TRBJ2-2|NA|TRBV19|NA
TGTGCCAGTAGTCCGTCAGTTTCTCCCGGGGAGCTGTTTTTT
CASSPSVSPGELFF
>TRBJ2-7|TRBD2|TRBV7-7|NA
TGTGCCAGCAGCCCCCGACTAGCGGGCTCCTACGAGCAGTACTTC
CASSPRLAGSYEQYF
>TRBJ2-5|NA|TRBV5-4|once
TGTGCCAGCAGCTTGATAGGGGAACAAGAGACCCAGTACTTC
CASSLIGEQETQYF
>TRBJ1-5|TRBD1|TRBV9|few
TGTGCCAGCAGCGTAGGGGGGACAGGGGCTCAGCCCCAGCATTTT
CASSVGGTGAQPQHF
>TRBJ2-3|TRBD1|TRBV30|NA
TGTGCCTGGGGGGACGGGACAGGGGCTTTTCACTCCCGCACAGATACGCAGTATTTT
CAWGDGTGAFHSRTDTQYF
>TRBJ2-7|NA|TRBV2|NA
TGTGCCAGCAGTGGGTCAGGATTTACCTACGAGCAGTACTTC
CASSGSGFTYEQYF
>TRBJ1-2|NA|TRBV29-1|once
TGCAGCGTCGCCGCCGGGGGGAACTATGGCTACACCTTC
CSVAAGGNYGYTF
>TRBJ2-2|TRBD1|TRBV6-6|NA
TGTGCCAGCACCGATAGACAGGGTCGGACCGGGGAGCTGTTTTTT
CASTDRQGRTGELFF
>TRBJ2-7|NA|TRBV7-6|NA
TGTGCCAGCAGCTCGCCCTCAGAGACCGAGCAGTACTTC
CASSSPSETEQYF
>TRBJ1-1|TRBD1|TRBV11-3|NA
TGTGCCAGCAGCTCGCAACAGGGGGCGGGCACTGAAGCTTTCTTT
CASSSQQGAGTEAFF
>TRBJ2-7|NA|TRBV19|NA
TGTGCCAGTAGTATGCTACAGGGCTACGAGCAGTACTTC
CASSMLQGYEQYF
>TRBJ2-1|NA|TRBV5-4|NA
TGTGCCAGCAGCTTGGGTCAGGGGAATGAGCAGTTCTTC
CASSLGQGNEQFF
>TRBJ2-2|NA|TRBV7-9|NA
TGTGCCAGCAGCTTATCTTCGGGTGCGTCAACCGGGGAGCTGTTTTTT
CASSLSSGASTGELFF
>TRBJ2-5|TRBD1|TRBV15|NA
TGTGCCACCAGCAGAGAAGGGACAGGGGGCGGTATAGAGACCCAGTACTTC
CATSREGTGGGIETQYF
>TRBJ1-1|NA|TRBV5-1|NA
TGCGCCAGCAGCTTGGGGGGGGCAAGCGGTGAAGCTTTCTTT
CASSLGGASGEAFF
>TRBJ1-5|NA|TRBV9|NA
TGTGCCAGCAGCGTAGGTCCGGGGGATAGCAATCAGCCCCAGCATTTT
CASSVGPGDSNQPQHF
>TRBJ2-2|TRBD1|TRBV7-9|NA
TGTGCCAGCAGCTCCGTCGCAGGGGGCTCCTCGAAGCTGTTTTTT
CASSSVAGGSSKLFF
>TRBJ2-5|TRBD2|TRBV2|NA
TGTGCCAGCGGGGAATTGAGCGGGACAGAGACCCAGTACTTC
CASGELSGTETQYF
>TRBJ1-3|NA|TRBV5-4|medium-sized
TGTGCCAGCAGCTTGGGGACAAAGCAGAACACCATATATTTT
CASSLGTKQNTIYF
>TRBJ1-2|NA|TRBV7-9|few
TGTGCCAGCAGCCGGAGCCGGGTTAACTATGGCTACACCTTC
CASSRSRVNYGYTF
>TRBJ2-3|NA|TRBV5-6|few
TGTGCCAGCAGCTGGAGCACAGATACGCAGTATTTT
CASSWSTDTQYF
>TRBJ2-1|NA|TRBV12-5|NA
TGTGCTAGTGGTTTGGGTATGGAGGGAGGAGAGCAGTTCTTC
CASGLGMEGGEQFF
>TRBJ2-1|NA|TRBV5-4|NA
TGTGCCAGCAGCTTGGGGCATTCAAAACTCTACAATGAGCAGTTCTTC
CASSLGHSKLYNEQFF
>TRBJ2-5|TRBD2|TRBV5-1|NA
TGCGCCAGCAGCTTGGCCTCTGTTTCTAGCGGGGGGGAGACCCAGTACTTC
CASSLASVSSGGETQYF
>TRBJ2-1|NA|TRBV15|NA
TGTGCCACCAGCAGAGAAGCGGTCTCCTACAATGAGCAGTTCTTC
CATSREAVSYNEQFF
>TRBJ1-4|TRBD1|TRBV7-9|NA
TGTGCCAGCAGAACAGGGGCGATTAATGAAAAACTGTTTTTT
CASRTGAINEKLFF
>TRBJ2-1|TRBD2|TRBV5-1|NA
TGCGCCAGCCTACTTGGGACTAGCGGGAACAATGAGCAGTTCTTC
CASLLGTSGNNEQFF
>TRBJ2-7|NA|TRBV27|NA
TGTGCCAGCAGTTTGAGACAGACCCTTAGCTCCTACGAGCAGTACTTC
CASSLRQTLSSYEQYF
>TRBJ1-4|TRBD1|TRBV6-5|once
TGTGCCAGCAGCTCGACAGGGATGGGGGAAAAACTGTTTTTT
CASSSTGMGEKLFF
>TRBJ2-3|NA|TRBV4-1|few
TGCGCCAGCAGCCAAAGATCAAAGGAAGACGAGACAGATACGCAGTATTTT
CASSQRSKEDETDTQYF
>TRBJ2-7|TRBD1|TRBV29-1|NA
TGCAGCGTCATCGGACAGGGGGTTACCTACGAGCAGTACTTC
CSVIGQGVTYEQYF
>TRBJ1-2|NA|TRBV27|NA
TGTGCCAGCAGTTTGGCAGGTGCCTATGGCTACACCTTC
CASSLAGAYGYTF
>TRBJ1-1|NA|TRBV5-5|NA
TGTGCCAGCAGCTTAATGAACACTGAAGCTTTCTTT
CASSLMNTEAFF
>TRBJ2-3|NA|TRBV7-3|NA
TGTGCCAGCAGCTGGACGCTCGGAGATACGCAGTATTTT
CASSWTLGDTQYF
>TRBJ2-7|NA|TRBV4-3|NA
TGCGCCAGCAGCCAAGACAGTTGGGGCTACGAGCAGTACTTC
CASSQDSWGYEQYF
>TRBJ2-7|NA|TRBV5-1|once
TGCGCCAGCAGCTCACCGGGATACCCCTACGAGCAGTACTTC
CASSSPGYPYEQYF
>TRBJ1-1|NA|TRBV7-2|NA
TGTGCCAGCAGCTTAGCTATGGGTAACACTGAAGCTTTCTTT
CASSLAMGNTEAFF
>TRBJ2-2|NA|TRBV25-1|few
TGTGCCAGCAGTGAATCCCGGCGGGAGCTGTTTTTT
CASSESRRELFF
>TRBJ1-3|NA|TRBV7-9|NA
TGTGCCAGCAGCCCCACGGCCGGCGGCGCTGGAAACACCATATATTTT
CASSPTAGGAGNTIYF
>TRBJ1-4|NA|TRBV4-2|NA
TGTGCCAGCAGCCCGCAGGGGACTGAAAAACTGTTTTTT
CASSPQGTEKLFF
>TRBJ2-7|TRBD1|TRBV7-9|NA
TGTGCCAGCAGTGGGTTGGGGACAGTTTCCGAGCAGTACTTC
CASSGLGTVSEQYF
>TRBJ2-7|NA|TRBV5-1|large
TGCGCCAGCAGCTTCGGCAGCTACACTTCCTACGAGCAGTACTTC
CASSFGSYTSYEQYF
>TRBJ2-1|NA|TRBV9|NA
TGTGCCAGCAGCGTAGGGGCGGAGACCTACAATGAGCAGTTCTTC
CASSVGAETYNEQFF
>TRBJ2-2|TRBD1|TRBV19|NA
TGTGCCAGTAGCTGGGGGGACAGGGTCTTTCGATCCGGGGAGCTGTTTTTT
CASSWGDRVFRSGELFF
>TRBJ2-3|TRBD2|TRBV29-1|NA
TGCAGCGTTGCCCGGGAGGGTCTGACAGATACGCAGTATTTT
CSVAREGLTDTQYF
>TRBJ2-5|TRBD1|TRBV6-1|medium-sized
TGTGCCAGCGGGGACAGAGAAGAGACCCAGTACTTC
CASGDREETQYF
>TRBJ1-2|NA|TRBV6-5|once
TGTGCCAGCAGGAGTTCCTATGGCTACACCTTC
CASRSSYGYTF
>TRBJ2-7|NA|TRBV18|NA
TGTGCCAGCTCACCGGCGGCTACCGTCTACGAGCAGTACTTC
CASSPAATVYEQYF
>TRBJ1-6|NA|TRBV9|NA
TGTGCCAGCAGCGTATCGATGGGCAATTCACCCCTCCACTTT
CASSVSMGNSPLHF